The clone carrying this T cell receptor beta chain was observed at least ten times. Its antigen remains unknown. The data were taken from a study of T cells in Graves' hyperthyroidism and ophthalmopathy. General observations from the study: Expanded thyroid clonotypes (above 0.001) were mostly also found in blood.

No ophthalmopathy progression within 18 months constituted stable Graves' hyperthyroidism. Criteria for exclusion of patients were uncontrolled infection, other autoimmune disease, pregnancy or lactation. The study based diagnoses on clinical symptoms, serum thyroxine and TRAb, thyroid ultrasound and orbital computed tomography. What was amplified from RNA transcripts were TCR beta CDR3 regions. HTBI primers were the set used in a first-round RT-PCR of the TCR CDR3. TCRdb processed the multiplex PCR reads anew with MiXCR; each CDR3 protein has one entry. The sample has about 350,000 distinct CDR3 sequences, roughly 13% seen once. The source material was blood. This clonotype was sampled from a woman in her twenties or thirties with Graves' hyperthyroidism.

The DNA of the CDR3 is TGTGCCAGCAGTCCCTTACCGGGACTAGCGGGAGATTTCGATGAGCAGTTCTTC. It yields the protein CASSPLPGLAGDFDEQFF. The chain has TRBV27 and TRBJ2-1; 14 bases agree with TRBD2. CDR1 and CDR2 (germline): MNHEY, SMNVEV (reference sequence). This CDR3 spans 18 amino acids. V shed 5 bases and J 8 bases; nucleotides not matched to a gene: 14.